The sequence of this T cell receptor beta chain was determined in a study of T cell repertoires in cytomegalovirus infection. Study background: Public TCR beta signatures were indicative of both CMV infection and a matching HLA type.

MiXCR was run by TCRdb on the reads, yielding one entry per CDR3 protein. The sample yields about 280,000 distinct CDR3 sequences, under 25% seen once. This clonotype was seen repeatedly, ten times or more. What it binds is unknown. Findings and limits, study-wide: There were HLA-C-restricted CMV-specific TCR beta clonotypes dominating the ex vivo response. Summed frequency of shared TCR beta families picked out CMV carriers who also had the relevant HLA.

This TCR came from a human donor in good health (CMV status not recorded). Some clones in this sample may be carry-over from other donors' samples. Material: cultured PBMCs, obtained from culture after CMV antigen stimulation.

The CDR3 loop is CASSDIGHLETQYF. CDR3 coding DNA: TGTGCCAGCAGTGATATCGGCCATCTGGAGACCCAGTACTTC. The J gene is TRBJ2-5, the V gene TRBV6-1, with D uncertain. This CDR3 is built from 14 residues. V was trimmed by 3 bases and J by 5 bases, leaving 13 bases between them. CDR1 is MNHNS and CDR2 is SASEGT in the germline V gene.